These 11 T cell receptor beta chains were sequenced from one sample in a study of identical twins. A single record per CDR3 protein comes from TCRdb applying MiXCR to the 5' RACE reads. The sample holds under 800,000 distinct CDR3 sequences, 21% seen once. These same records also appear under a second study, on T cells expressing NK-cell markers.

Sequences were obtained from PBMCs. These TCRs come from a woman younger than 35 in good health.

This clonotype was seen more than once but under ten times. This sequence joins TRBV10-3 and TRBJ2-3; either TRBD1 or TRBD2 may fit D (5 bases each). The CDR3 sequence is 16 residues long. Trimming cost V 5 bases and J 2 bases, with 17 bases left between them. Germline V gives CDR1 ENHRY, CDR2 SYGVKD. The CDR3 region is CAISTPWPGPTDTQYF. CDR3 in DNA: TGTGCCATCAGTACCCCATGGCCGGGGCCCACAGATACGCAGTATTTT.

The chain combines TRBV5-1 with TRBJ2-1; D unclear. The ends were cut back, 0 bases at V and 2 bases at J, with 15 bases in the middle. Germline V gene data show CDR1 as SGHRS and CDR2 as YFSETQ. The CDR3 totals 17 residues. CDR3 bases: TGCGCCAGCAGCTTGGAGGGCAGTTTTTCAACCTACAATGAGCAGTTCTTC. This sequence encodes CASSLEGSFSTYNEQFF.

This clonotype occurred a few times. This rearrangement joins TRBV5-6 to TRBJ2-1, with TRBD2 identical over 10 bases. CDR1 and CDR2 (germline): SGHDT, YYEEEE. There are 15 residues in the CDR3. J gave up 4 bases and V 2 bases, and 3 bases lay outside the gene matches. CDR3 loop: CASSFSTSGYNEQFF. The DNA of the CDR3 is TGTGCCAGCAGCTTTTCGACTAGCGGGTACAATGAGCAGTTCTTC.

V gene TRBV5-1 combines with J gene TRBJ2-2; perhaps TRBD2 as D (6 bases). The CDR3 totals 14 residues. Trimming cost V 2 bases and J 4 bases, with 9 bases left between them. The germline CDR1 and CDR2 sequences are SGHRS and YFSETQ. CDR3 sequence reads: CASSFSGTTGELFF. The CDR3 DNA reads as TGCGCCAGCAGCTTTAGCGGTACCACCGGGGAGCTGTTTTTT.

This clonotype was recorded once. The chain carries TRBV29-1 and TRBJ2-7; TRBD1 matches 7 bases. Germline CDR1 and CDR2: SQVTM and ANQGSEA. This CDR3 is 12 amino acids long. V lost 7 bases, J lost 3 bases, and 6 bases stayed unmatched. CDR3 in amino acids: CSGTGVNYEQYF. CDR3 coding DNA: TGCAGCGGGACAGGTGTTAACTACGAGCAGTACTTC.

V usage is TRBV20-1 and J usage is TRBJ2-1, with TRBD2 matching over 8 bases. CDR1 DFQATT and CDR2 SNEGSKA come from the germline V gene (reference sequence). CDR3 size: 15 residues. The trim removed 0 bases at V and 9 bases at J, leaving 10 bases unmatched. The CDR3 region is CSARDPSGPAGEQFF. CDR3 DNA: TGCAGTGCTAGAGACCCTAGCGGGCCAGCGGGTGAGCAGTTCTTC.

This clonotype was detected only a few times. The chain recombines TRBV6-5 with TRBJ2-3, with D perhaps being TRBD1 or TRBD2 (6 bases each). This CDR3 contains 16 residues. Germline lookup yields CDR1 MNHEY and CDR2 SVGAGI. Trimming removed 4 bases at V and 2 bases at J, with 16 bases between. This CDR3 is CASSLGGERTTDTQYF. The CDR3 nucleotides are TGTGCCAGCAGTTTGGGGGGCGAACGCACCACAGATACGCAGTATTTT.

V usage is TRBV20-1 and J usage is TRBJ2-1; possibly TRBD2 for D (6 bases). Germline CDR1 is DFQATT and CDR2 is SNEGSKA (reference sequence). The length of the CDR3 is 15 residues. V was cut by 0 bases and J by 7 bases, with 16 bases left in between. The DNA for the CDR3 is TGCAGTGCTAGAGATTCCTGGCGGGAACTGAATGAGCAGTTCTTC. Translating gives CSARDSWRELNEQFF.

CDR3 in amino acids: CASGGQGGGYTF. CDR3 DNA: TGTGCCAGCGGCGGACAGGGAGGTGGCTACACCTTC. The rearrangement joins TRBV12-3 or TRBV12-4 to TRBJ1-2; 8 nucleotides agree with TRBD1. This CDR3 contains 12 residues. Trimming cost V 8 bases and J 7 bases; bases outside gene matches: 6.

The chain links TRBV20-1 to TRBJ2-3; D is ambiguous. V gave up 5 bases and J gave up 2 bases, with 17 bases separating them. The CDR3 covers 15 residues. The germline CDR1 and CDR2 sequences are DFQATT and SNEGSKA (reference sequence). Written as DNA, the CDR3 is TGCAGTGCTTATGATGCCGCGGAAGACACAGATACGCAGTATTTT. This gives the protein CSAYDAAEDTDTQYF.

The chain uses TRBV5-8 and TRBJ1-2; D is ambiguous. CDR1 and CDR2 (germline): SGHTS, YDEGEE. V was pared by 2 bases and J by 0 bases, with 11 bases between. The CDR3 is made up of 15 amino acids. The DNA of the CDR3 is TGTGCCAGCAGCTTTCGGGGTAGGCCTAACTATGGCTACACCTTC. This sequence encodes CASSFRGRPNYGYTF.